This T cell receptor beta chain comes out of a study of a mutant IDH1 vaccine in newly diagnosed glioma. Study-level information: Eight vaccinations reached patients in weeks 1, 3, 5, 7, 11, 15, 19 and 23.

With respect to this clone: No antigen is known for it.

This sample's time point: week 11, during vaccination. It was 300 ug of mutant IDH1 20-mer peptide that made up each vaccine dose, given with topical imiquimod. Germline V CDR1 and CDR2: SQVTM, ANQGSEA. The CDR3 contains 14 residues. Germline trimming cut 7 bases from V and 1 base from J; bases unmatched to any gene: 9. Some clones are missing from TCRdb's copy, which holds only in-frame ones; the method was immunoSEQ multiplex PCR. The sample includes about 36,000 clones, around 80% of them seen just once. The clonotype comes from a woman in her 30s with glioma. Some clones in this sample may be carry-over from other donors' samples. The chain links TRBV29-1 to TRBJ1-1, with TRBD1 matching 7 bases. Sequenced here: peripheral blood mononuclear cells (PBMCs), sampled from a glioma patient whose treatment included an IDH1 peptide vaccine. CDR3 sequence (DNA): TGCAGCGGCGGGACAGCCGCAAGGAACACTGAAGCTTTCTTT. Residues: CSGGTAARNTEAFF.